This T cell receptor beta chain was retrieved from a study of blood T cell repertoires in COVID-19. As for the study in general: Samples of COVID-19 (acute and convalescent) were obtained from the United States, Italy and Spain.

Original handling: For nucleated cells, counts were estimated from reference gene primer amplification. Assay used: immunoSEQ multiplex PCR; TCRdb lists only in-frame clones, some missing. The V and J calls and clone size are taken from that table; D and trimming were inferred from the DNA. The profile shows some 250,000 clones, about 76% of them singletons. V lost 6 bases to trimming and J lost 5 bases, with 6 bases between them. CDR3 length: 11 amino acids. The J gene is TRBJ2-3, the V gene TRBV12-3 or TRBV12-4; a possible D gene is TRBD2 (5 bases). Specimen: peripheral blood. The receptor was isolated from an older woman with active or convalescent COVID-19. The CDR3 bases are TGTGCCAGCAGCCGGGGAGATACGCAGTATTTT. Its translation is CASSRGDTQYF.